This TCR beta chain was obtained from a study of regulatory T cells in long-lasting Graves disease. Study-level background: It was over 5 years of antithyroid drugs, with positive TSH receptor antibodies, that meant persistent Graves' disease.

Points from the study as a whole: Analyses excluded thyroid tissue, covering peripheral blood alone. Preferential use of TRBV28, TRBJ1-2 and TRBJ2-5 was seen in persistent disease.

The CDR3 spans 15 residues. Trimming removed 3 bases from V and 5 bases from J; junction bases left unmatched: 12. CDR1 DFQATT and CDR2 SNEGSKA come from the germline V gene (reference sequence). For TCR beta, libraries came from iRepertoire HTBI primers and Arm-PCR of CDR3 regions. TCRdb reanalysed the multiplex PCR reads using MiXCR and keeps one entry per CDR3 protein. The sample holds roughly 450,000 distinct CDR3 sequences, around 20% seen once. In this sample, this clonotype turned up many times. Its target is not known. Time point noted: persistent/refractory GD, antithyroid drugs over 5 years with positive TRAb. There was RNA extracted from PBMCs, and the TCR library was made from it.

The starting material was peripheral blood mononuclear cells (PBMCs), obtained when the disease was refractory, from a patient treated with antithyroid drugs. The rearrangement joins TRBV20-1 to TRBJ2-5; TRBD2 aligns across 7 bases. The TCR originated in a female donor with Graves disease. The CDR3 coding sequence is TGCAGTGCTAGGGGGGACTACCTATCTGAGGAGACCCAGTACTTC. Amino acid sequence: CSARGDYLSEETQYF.